The TCR beta chain described here comes from a study of OX40 agonist ivuxolimab in advanced cancers. Broader study findings: Individuals who were partial responders at 0.1-3.0 mg/kg had clonal expansion that ranked among the lowest. Average numbers of expanded clones were greater in CD8+ T cells than in CD4+.

Concerning this clone itself: Its antigen is currently unknown.

The data were produced by immunoSEQ multiplex PCR, yet TCRdb's version contains in-frame clones alone and is incomplete. This table holds some 60,000 clones, around 83% found once. Germline CDR1 reads SGHTA; CDR2 reads FQGNSA. The CDR3 contains 16 residues. With 6 bases clipped from V and 5 bases from J, the junction kept 15 bases outside the gene matches. The sampling schedule covered blood at baseline, cycle 4 day 1, and cycle 7 day 1. The source of this sequence is an adult with an advanced solid tumor such as melanoma, head and neck, liver or kidney cancer. V and J are TRBV7-2 and TRBJ1-1, with 7 bases fitting TRBD1. The source was CD4+ or CD8+ T cells sorted from blood, collected in a trial of the OX40 agonist ivuxolimab. For the CDR3, the DNA is TGTGCCAGCAGACGAGCAGGGGGTGGAGGTAAGACTGAAGCTTTCTTT. This codes for CASRRAGGGGKTEAFF. The full variable domain, rest sourced from reference TRBV7-2 and TRBJ1-1, is GAGVSQSPSNKVTEKGKDVELRCDPISGHTALYWYRQSLGQGLEFLIYFQGNSAPDKSGLPSDRFSAERTGGSVSTLTIQRTQQEDSAVYLCASRRAGGGGKTEAFFGQGTRLTVV.